This TCR beta chain was profiled in a study of blood T cells in healthy people across ages. Concerning this clonotype itself: What it recognizes is unknown.

Whole-study findings and limits: Greater diversity and more naive CD4+ cells were seen in long-lived donors than in aged donors.

Then a second PCR, running about 6 to 12 cycles, was carried out with a sample-barcoded 5' primer and a J-beta primer mix. Paired-end reads containing CDR3 totaled no fewer than 2.5 million for each sample. Each CDR3 protein is one row after TCRdb ran MiXCR on the 5' RACE reads. The profile shows under 800,000 distinct CDR3 sequences, around 40% of them singletons. This receptor was identified in a woman aged 60-70 years in good health. The sample consisted of blood.

CDR3 loop: CASSYSQGKNIQYF. The CDR3 DNA is TGTGCCAGCAGTTATAGTCAGGGGAAAAACATTCAGTACTTC. The V gene is TRBV6-5, the J gene TRBJ2-4, with D maybe TRBD1 (6 bases). CDR1 MNHEY and CDR2 SVGAGI come from the germline V gene. V lost 3 bases and J 4 bases, leaving 10 bases between the germline ends. The CDR3 extends over 14 amino acids.